This TCR beta chain came from a study of blood T cell repertoires in COVID-19. Overall study: Both acute and convalescent COVID-19 samples were obtained from the United States, Italy and Spain.

V was pared by 0 bases and J by 2 bases, with 6 bases of the junction left unmatched. This CDR3 is 16 amino acids long. Germline V gene sequence: CDR1 SGHRS, CDR2 YFSETQ. Per the study methods: Nucleated cell counts were estimated from reference gene primer amplification. Here immunoSEQ multiplex PCR was the method, and the copy in TCRdb shows in-frame clones only, minus some. For V, J and clone size, that table is used; D and trimming come from the DNA. The sample records 30,000 to 45,000 clones, around three quarters being singletons. Sequenced: peripheral blood. The sequence was collected from a man in his sixties with active COVID-19. The rearrangement links TRBV5-1 to TRBJ2-5; 8 nucleotides match TRBD2. The chain's CDR3 is CASSLDKTSGQETQYF. The CDR3 DNA reads as TGCGCCAGCAGCTTGGACAAAACTAGCGGACAAGAGACCCAGTACTTC.